The 12 T cell receptor beta chains in this list originate from one sample, sequenced in a study of identical twins. TCRdb independently ran MiXCR on the 5' RACE reads; one entry per CDR3 protein. The table includes about 490,000 distinct CDR3 sequences, 13% to 15% detected once. These data were also filed under a second study, of yellow fever vaccine responses in identical twins.

The sample comprised CD4+ T cells sorted from blood. These receptors originate from a woman aged 18-30 years in good health.

This clonotype has only one observation. Written as DNA, the CDR3 is TGTGCCAGCAGCCAGGTCGATACTGAAGCTTTCTTT. This encodes CASSQVDTEAFF. The V call is TRBV7-9, the J call TRBJ1-1; D not resolved. Germline loops: CDR1 SEHNR, CDR2 FQNEAQ (reference sequence). Trimming removed 5 bases from V and 5 bases from J, with 9 bases in between. The CDR3 is 12 amino acids. Full variable domain (rest looked up from reference TRBV7-9 and TRBJ1-1): DTGVSQNPRHKITKRGQNVTFRCDPISEHNRLYWYRQTLGQGPEFLTYFQNEAQLEKSRLLSDRFSAERPKGSFSTLEIQRTEQGDSAMYLCASSQVDTEAFFGQGTRLTVV.

This clonotype was seen more than once but under ten times. The chain combines TRBV7-2 with TRBJ2-1; tentatively, D is TRBD2 (6 bases). From germline, CDR1 is SGHTA and CDR2 FQGNSA. This CDR3 has 9 residues. Here the CDR3 reads CGAGNEQFF. The DNA of the CDR3 is TGTGGGGCGGGGAATGAGCAGTTCTTC. Drawing the rest from reference TRBV7-2 and TRBJ2-1, the complete variable domain is GAGVSQSPSNKVTEKGKDVELRCDPISGHTALYWYRQSLGQGLEFLIYFQGNSAPDKSGLPSDRFSAERTGGSVSTLTIQRTQQEDSAVYLCGAGNEQFFGPGTRLTVL.

The chain couples TRBV5-1 to TRBJ1-1; the D gene is possibly TRBD1 (5 bases). Germline-derived CDR1 and CDR2 are SGHRS and YFSETQ. The ends were cut back, 0 bases at V and 5 bases at J, with 17 bases in the middle. The CDR3 spans 16 residues. The CDR3 DNA is TGCGCCAGCAGCTTGGCCTTACGAGGGGATGATACTGAAGCTTTCTTT. The encoded protein is CASSLALRGDDTEAFF.

This clonotype came up a few times. The CDR3 reads CASSSAGTGKTQYF. CDR3 sequence (DNA): TGTGCCAGCAGTTCTGCCGGGACAGGCAAGACCCAGTACTTC. V usage is TRBV12-3 or TRBV12-4 and J usage is TRBJ2-5; TRBD1 aligns across 8 bases. The junction had 7 bases not matched to a gene; V was cut back by 4 bases and J by 6 bases. This CDR3 contains 14 residues.

This clonotype appeared many times. The genes are TRBV20-1 and TRBJ2-1; maybe TRBD2 (5 bases). Germline V CDR1 and CDR2: DFQATT, SNEGSKA (reference sequence). The CDR3 is 13 amino acids. Between the trimmed V and J ends, which lost 3 bases and 8 bases, there was a span of 14 bases. CDR3 sequence reads: CSARSSSLDEQFF. The CDR3 DNA reads as TGCAGTGCTAGGTCTAGCTCTTTGGATGAGCAGTTCTTC.

This clonotype was seen a handful of times. The chain links TRBV7-2 to TRBJ2-5, with D tentatively TRBD2 (5 bases). The CDR3 contains 13 residues. Trimming removed 5 bases from V and 4 bases from J, with 11 bases in between. Germline CDR1 and CDR2: SGHTA and FQGNSA. Here the CDR3 reads CASSPGKRETQYF. The CDR3 nucleotides are TGTGCCAGCAGCCCCGGGAAGCGAGAGACCCAGTACTTC.

This clonotype occurred a few times. The genes are TRBV27 and TRBJ1-2; the D is unclear. This CDR3 comprises 14 residues. The germline V gene encodes CDR1 MNHEY and CDR2 SMNVEV (reference sequence). The ends were cut back, 3 bases at V and 0 bases at J, with 8 bases in the middle. The CDR3 DNA is TGTGCCAGCAGTTTCCCCGGTACTAACTATGGCTACACCTTC. This encodes CASSFPGTNYGYTF.

This clonotype has only a few counts. The chain joins TRBV12-3 or TRBV12-4 to TRBJ1-1, with TRBD1 as a possible D gene (5 bases). The CDR3 is 17 amino acids. The V gene lost 1 base and the J gene lost 3 bases, with 18 bases spanning the gap. The chain's CDR3 is CASSLGPGQVADTEAFF. CDR3 DNA: TGTGCCAGCAGTTTAGGACCAGGGCAGGTGGCGGACACTGAAGCTTTCTTT.

J is TRBJ1-2 and V is TRBV7-8; weak D call: TRBD1 (5 bases). Trimming stripped 2 bases from V and 4 bases from J, with 14 bases between. This CDR3 region has 15 residues. Per the germline V gene, CDR1 is SGHVS and CDR2 is FQNEAQ. The CDR3: CASSLTMTAAYGYTF. The CDR3 DNA follows: TGTGCCAGCAGCTTAACTATGACAGCCGCCTATGGCTACACCTTC.

This clonotype appeared a few times. The chain couples TRBV10-3 to TRBJ2-1; possibly TRBD1 for D (5 bases). The V gene's germline CDR1 is ENHRY and CDR2 SYGVKD. The V gene lost 2 bases and the J gene lost 9 bases, with 11 bases spanning the gap. The CDR3 has 13 residues. CDR3 sequence (DNA): TGTGCCATCAGTGAGGGGGCCCCTAGTGAGCAGTTCTTC. Its translation: CAISEGAPSEQFF.

The rearrangement uses TRBV9 and TRBJ1-6, with TRBD1 matching 9 bases. Germline CDR1 and CDR2: SGDLS and YYNGEE. CDR3 length: 15 residues. V trimming: 2 bases; J trimming: 10 bases; junction bases outside the gene matches: 7. DNA for the CDR3: TGTGCCAGCAGCGTCGCGGGACAGGGTGGGTCACCCCTCCACTTT. Its protein is CASSVAGQGGSPLHF. The full variable domain, rest sourced from reference TRBV9 and TRBJ1-6, is DSGVTQTPKHLITATGQRVTLRCSPRSGDLSVYWYQQSLDQGLQFLIQYYNGEERAKGNILERFSAQQFPDLHSELNLSSLELGDSALYFCASSVAGQGGSPLHFGNGTRLTVT.

The gene calls are TRBV12-3 or TRBV12-4 and TRBJ2-2; 13 bases map to TRBD2. This CDR3 has 15 residues. V lost 5 bases to trimming and J lost 6 bases; unmatched junction nucleotides: 3. The CDR3 protein is CASSRTSGSAGELFF. The CDR3, as DNA: TGTGCCAGCAGTAGGACTAGCGGGAGTGCCGGGGAGCTGTTTTTT.